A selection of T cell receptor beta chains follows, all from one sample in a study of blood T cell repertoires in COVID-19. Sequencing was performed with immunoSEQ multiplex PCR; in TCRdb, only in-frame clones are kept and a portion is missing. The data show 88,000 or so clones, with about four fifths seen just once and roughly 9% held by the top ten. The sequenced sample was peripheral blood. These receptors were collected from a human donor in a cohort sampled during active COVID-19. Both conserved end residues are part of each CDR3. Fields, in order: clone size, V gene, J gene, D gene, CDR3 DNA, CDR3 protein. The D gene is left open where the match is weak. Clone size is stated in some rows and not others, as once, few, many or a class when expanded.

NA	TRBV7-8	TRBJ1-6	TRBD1	TGTGCCAGCAGCCCTACGAGGGACAGAAATTCACCCCTCCACTTT	CASSPTRDRNSPLHF
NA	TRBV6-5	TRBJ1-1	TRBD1	TGTGCCAGCAGTACAACCGGACAGGGAGGTCTAGTAGCTTTCTTT	CASSTTGQGGLVAFF
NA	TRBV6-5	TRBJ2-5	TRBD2	TGTGCCAGCAGGGGTAGCGGGGCCCGGGAGACCCAGTACTTC	CASRGSGARETQYF
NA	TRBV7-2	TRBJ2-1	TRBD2	TGTGCCAGCAGCTCCGGGACTAGGGGCTACAATGAGCAGTTCTTC	CASSSGTRGYNEQFF
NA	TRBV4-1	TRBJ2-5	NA	TGCGCCAGCAGCCAAGGCCCGGTCCTCCAAGAGACCCAGTACTTC	CASSQGPVLQETQYF
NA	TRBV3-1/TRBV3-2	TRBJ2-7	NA	TGTGCCAGCAGCCAAGCGGGTGAAAAAGGCGAGCAGTACTTC	CASSQAGEKGEQYF
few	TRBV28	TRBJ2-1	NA	TGTGCCAGCAGTTTATCCAGGTCGAAAGGGGCCAATGAGCAGTTCTTC	CASSLSRSKGANEQFF
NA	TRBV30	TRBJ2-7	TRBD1	TGTGCCGGACAGGGATCCTACGAGCAGTACTTC	CAGQGSYEQYF
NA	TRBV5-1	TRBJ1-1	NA	TGCGCCAGCAGCCCAATGGGGGGATACATGAACACTGAAGCTTTCTTT	CASSPMGGYMNTEAFF
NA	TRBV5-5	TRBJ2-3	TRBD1	TGTGCCAGCAGCGTGGGAGCCCGGGACAGGGGCACAGATACGCAGTATTTT	CASSVGARDRGTDTQYF
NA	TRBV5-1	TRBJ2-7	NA	TGCGCCAGCAGCTTCAGCGGAGGGAGCTCCTACGAGCAGTACTTC	CASSFSGGSSYEQYF
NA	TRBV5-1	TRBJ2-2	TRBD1	TGCGCCAGCAGCTCCATAACCGGGACAGGGTCCGTCGGGGAGCTGTTTTTT	CASSSITGTGSVGELFF
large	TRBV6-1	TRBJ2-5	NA	TGTGCCAGCAGTGAAGGAGGGGGGGCAGAGACCCAGTACTTC	CASSEGGGAETQYF
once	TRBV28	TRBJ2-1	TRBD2	TGTGCCAGCAGGTCCGGTACTAGCGGGAGGGCCCGGAATGAGCAGTTCTTC	CASRSGTSGRARNEQFF
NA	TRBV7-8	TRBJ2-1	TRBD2	TGTGCCAGCAGCCCTAAACCGGGACTAGCGAGAAATGAGCAGTTCTTC	CASSPKPGLARNEQFF
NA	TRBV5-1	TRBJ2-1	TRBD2	TGCGCCAGCAGCCCTGCCCCGATAGCGGGAGGTGGGAATGAGCAGTTCTTC	CASSPAPIAGGGNEQFF
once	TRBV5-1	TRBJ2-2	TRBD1	TGCGCCAGCCCAGAGGGACAGGGAAGAACCGGGGAGCTGTTTTTT	CASPEGQGRTGELFF
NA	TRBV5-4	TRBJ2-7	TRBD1	TGTGCCAGCAGCTTAGGGGGACAGGCTCCAGGGAAGTACTTC	CASSLGGQAPGKYF
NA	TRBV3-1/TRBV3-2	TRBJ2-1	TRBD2	TGTGCCAGCAAGTCGGGGGGGAATGAGCAGTTCTTC	CASKSGGNEQFF
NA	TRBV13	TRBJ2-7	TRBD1	TGTGCCAGCAGCTTAAAATCCCCCGGGACAGGGCACTACGAGCAGTACTTC	CASSLKSPGTGHYEQYF
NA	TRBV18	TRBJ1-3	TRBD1	TGTGCCAGCTCACCAGGATCGGGACAGGGGGAGTACGCCATATATTTT	CASSPGSGQGEYAIYF
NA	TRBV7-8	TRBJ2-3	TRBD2	TGTGCCAGCAGCTTAAAGCCTAGCGGAGCAGATACGCAGTATTTT	CASSLKPSGADTQYF
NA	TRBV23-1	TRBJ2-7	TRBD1	TGCGCCAGCAGTCCCCCGGGACAGGGCTACGAGCAGTACTTC	CASSPPGQGYEQYF
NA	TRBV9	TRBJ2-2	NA	TGTGCCAGCAGCGTAGGCCCAGGGGAGACCGGGGAGCTGTTTTTT	CASSVGPGETGELFF
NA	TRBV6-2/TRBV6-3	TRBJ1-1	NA	TGTGCCAGCAGTTATTCGTCAGGGGTCATGAACACTGAAGCTTTCTTT	CASSYSSGVMNTEAFF
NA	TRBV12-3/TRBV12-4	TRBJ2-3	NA	TGTGCCAGCCGCCGGACAAACACAGATACGCAGTATTTT	CASRRTNTDTQYF
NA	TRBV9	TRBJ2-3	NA	TGTGCCAGCAGCCTCGCAGATACGCAGTATTTT	CASSLADTQYF
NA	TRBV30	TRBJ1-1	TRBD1	TGTGCCTGGAGTGTACTTAGAGGACAGGGGGCTGAAGCTTTCTTT	CAWSVLRGQGAEAFF
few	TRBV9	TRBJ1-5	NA	TGTGCCAGCAGCACCGGGGAGGGCAGGTCGGATCAGCCCCAGCATTTT	CASSTGEGRSDQPQHF
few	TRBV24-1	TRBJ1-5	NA	TGTGCCACCAGTGATGGGGGGGACAATCAGCCCCAGCATTTT	CATSDGGDNQPQHF
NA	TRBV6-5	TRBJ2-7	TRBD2	TGTGCCAGCAGTCGGCTAGCGGAGAACGAGCAGTACTTC	CASSRLAENEQYF
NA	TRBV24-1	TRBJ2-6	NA	TGTGCCACTTCGACGGCAGGGATCGGTTCCTCTGGGGCCAACGTCCTGACTTTC	CATSTAGIGSSGANVLTF
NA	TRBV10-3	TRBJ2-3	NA	TGTGCCATCAGTGAGTCGACTGGAGCAGATACGCAGTATTTT	CAISESTGADTQYF
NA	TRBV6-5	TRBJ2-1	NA	TGTGCCAGCGAATTTCAGGGACTTAATAATGAGCAGTTCTTC	CASEFQGLNNEQFF
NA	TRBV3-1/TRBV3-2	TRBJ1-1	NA	TGTGCCAGCGGGAGGGACACTGAAGCTTTCTTT	CASGRDTEAFF
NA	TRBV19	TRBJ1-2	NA	TGTGCCAGTAGTATAGATGGGGGAACCGGGGGGATCGGCTACACCTTC	CASSIDGGTGGIGYTF
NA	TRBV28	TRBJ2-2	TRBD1	TGTGCCAGCAGTTTCCCGGGACAGGACACCGGGGAGCTGTTTTTT	CASSFPGQDTGELFF
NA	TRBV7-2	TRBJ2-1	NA	TGTGCCAGCAGCCGGAGGCAGAGCTACAATGAGCAGTTCTTC	CASSRRQSYNEQFF
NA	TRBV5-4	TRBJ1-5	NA	TGTGCCAGCAGCGGAAGACAGGTCGCTTCTTATCAGCCCCAGCATTTT	CASSGRQVASYQPQHF
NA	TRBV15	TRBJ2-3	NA	TGTGCCACCAGCAGAGGGACGGGCGGGGACACAGATACGCAGTATTTT	CATSRGTGGDTDTQYF
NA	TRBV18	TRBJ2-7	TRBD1	TGTGCCAGCTCACCACTGCAGGGGGTATATGGTGAGCAGTACTTC	CASSPLQGVYGEQYF
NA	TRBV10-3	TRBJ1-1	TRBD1	TGTGCCATCAGTGATGTGGGACAGATGAACACTGAAGCTTTCTTT	CAISDVGQMNTEAFF
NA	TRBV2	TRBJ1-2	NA	TGTGCCAGCAGTGAAGCGACAGGCTATGGCTACACCTTC	CASSEATGYGYTF
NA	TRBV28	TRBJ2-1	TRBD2	TGTGCTAGTGTGAAGGCGGGAGGGATACACAATGAGCAGTTCTTC	CASVKAGGIHNEQFF
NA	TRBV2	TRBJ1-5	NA	TGTGCCAGCAGCCCCCGGGATCCTAATCAGCCCCAGCATTTT	CASSPRDPNQPQHF